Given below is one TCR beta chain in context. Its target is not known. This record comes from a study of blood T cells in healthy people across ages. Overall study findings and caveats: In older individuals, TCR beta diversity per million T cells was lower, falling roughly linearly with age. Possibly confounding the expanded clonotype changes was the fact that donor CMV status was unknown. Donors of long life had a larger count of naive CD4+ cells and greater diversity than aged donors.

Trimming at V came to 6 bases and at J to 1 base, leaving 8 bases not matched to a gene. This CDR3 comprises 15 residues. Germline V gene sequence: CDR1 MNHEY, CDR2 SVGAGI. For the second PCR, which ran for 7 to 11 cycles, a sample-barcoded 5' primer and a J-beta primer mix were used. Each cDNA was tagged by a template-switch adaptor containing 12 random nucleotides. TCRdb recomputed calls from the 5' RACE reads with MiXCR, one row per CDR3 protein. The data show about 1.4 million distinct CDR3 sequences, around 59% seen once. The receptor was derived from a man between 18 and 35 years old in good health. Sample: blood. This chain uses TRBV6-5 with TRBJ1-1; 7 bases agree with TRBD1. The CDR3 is CASSQLGTANTEAFF. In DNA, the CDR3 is TGTGCCAGCAGCCAACTCGGGACAGCGAACACTGAAGCTTTCTTT.